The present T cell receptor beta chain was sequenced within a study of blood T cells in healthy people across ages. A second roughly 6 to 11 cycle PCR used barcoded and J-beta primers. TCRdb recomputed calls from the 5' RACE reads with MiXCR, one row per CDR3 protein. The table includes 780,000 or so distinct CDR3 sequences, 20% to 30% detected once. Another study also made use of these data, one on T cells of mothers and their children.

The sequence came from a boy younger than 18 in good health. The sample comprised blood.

The CDR3 reads CASGLVLGTDYETQYF. CDR3 DNA sequence: TGTGCTAGTGGTTTGGTACTAGGGACAGATTATGAGACCCAGTACTTC. The J gene is TRBJ2-5, the V gene TRBV12-5; 7 nucleotides line up with TRBD1. Germline-derived CDR1 and CDR2 are LGHNT and FRNRAP. The CDR3 spans 16 residues. Trimming at V came to 0 bases and at J to 5 bases, leaving 9 bases not matched to a gene.